The 26 T cell receptor beta chains reported below all come from one sample, sequenced in a study of high-grade serous ovarian cancer treatment subgroups. TCRdb's copy holds only in-frame clones and misses some; the assay was immunoSEQ multiplex PCR. The sample shows more than 4,000 clones, more than 70% of them seen only once. The tumor samples were collected prior to definitive surgery or chemotherapy. Sequencing was carried out using tumor tissue. Receptor source: a human donor with high-grade serous ovarian cancer.

The DNA for the CDR3 is TGTGCCAGCAGCTTAGCGGACATCACTGAAGCTTTCTTT. The encoded protein is CASSLADITEAFF. The chain links TRBV7-9 to TRBJ1-1, with TRBD1 as a possible D gene (5 bases). This CDR3 region has 13 residues. The V and J ends lost 0 bases and 4 bases respectively, with 6 bases between them. The germline V gene has CDR1 SEHNR and CDR2 FQNEAQ (reference sequence).

The chain has TRBV7-6 and TRBJ2-7, with a tentative D call TRBD2 (6 bases). CDR3 length equals 14 residues. Looked up from germline, CDR1 is SGHVS and CDR2 is FNYEAQ. V was shortened by 2 bases and J by 6 bases, with 14 bases between the two germline ends. The CDR3 DNA sequence: TGTGCCAGCAGCTTATTTGTCGTGGGGGGCGAGCAGTACTTC. As protein: CASSLFVVGGEQYF.

This clone was seen a single time. This rearrangement joins TRBV29-1 to TRBJ2-3, with D unclear. Germline loops: CDR1 SQVTM, CDR2 ANQGSEA. The CDR3 sequence is 14 residues long. V lost 7 bases and J 0 bases, leaving 14 bases between the germline ends. CDR3 coding DNA: TGCAGCGCCCCTGAGCCGTTTAGCACAGATACGCAGTATTTT. As protein: CSAPEPFSTDTQYF.

The chain is built from TRBV10-1 and TRBJ1-2; TRBD1 agrees at 7 bases. Trimming at V came to 7 bases and at J to 4 bases, leaving 12 bases not matched to a gene. This CDR3 region has 15 residues. The germline CDR1 and CDR2 sequences are WNHNN and SYGVQD (reference sequence). The CDR3 nucleotides read TGCGCCAGCAAAATCAGGGGGGGATACAGCTATGGCTACACCTTC. It yields the protein CASKIRGGYSYGYTF.

The chain recombines TRBV28 with TRBJ1-1; the match to TRBD1 covers 7 bases. The CDR3 sequence is 14 residues long. Germline CDR1 and CDR2: MDHEN and SYDVKM. J was trimmed by 0 bases and V by 5 bases; bases with no gene match: 3. CDR3 amino acids: CASSPGQMNTEAFF. The CDR3 DNA follows: TGTGCCAGCAGTCCGGGACAGATGAACACTGAAGCTTTCTTT. Supplemented by reference TRBV28 and TRBJ1-1, the full variable domain reads DVKVTQSSRYLVKRTGEKVFLECVQDMDHENMFWYRQDPGLGLRLIYFSYDVKMKEKGDIPEGYSVSREKKERFSLILESASTNQTSMYLCASSPGQMNTEAFFGQGTRLTVV.

This chain connects TRBV5-1 to TRBJ2-1, with a possible D match to TRBD2 (5 bases). In germline, CDR1 is SGHRS, CDR2 YFSETQ. The V gene lost 0 bases and the J gene lost 7 bases, with 17 bases spanning the gap. The CDR3 is made up of 16 amino acids. The CDR3, as DNA: TGCGCCAGCAGCTTGGGTCCGGGAATAGGTGCGAATGAGCAGTTCTTC. It is translated as CASSLGPGIGANEQFF.

The chain has TRBV5-1 and TRBJ2-1; 7 bases fit TRBD1. This CDR3 has 15 residues. Losses at the gene ends were 0 bases for V and 7 bases for J; bases not matched to a gene: 7. Germline lookup yields CDR1 SGHRS and CDR2 YFSETQ. The DNA of the CDR3 is TGCGCCAGCAGCTTGGGGGCAGGGGGTAGGAATGAGCAGTTCTTC. Translation: CASSLGAGGRNEQFF.

CDR3 nucleotides: TGTGCCAGCAGCTTAAAGGTTTCTACCTCCTACAATGAGCAGTTCTTC. Protein sequence: CASSLKVSTSYNEQFF. The chain links TRBV7-3 to TRBJ2-1, with unresolved D. The CDR3 contains 16 residues. V lost 1 base to trimming and J lost 0 bases, with 10 bases between them. Looked up from germline, CDR1 is SGHTA and CDR2 is FQGTGA.

The chain has TRBV28 and TRBJ1-1; D remains ambiguous. V was cut by 2 bases and J by 7 bases, with 11 bases left in between. Germline V lookup: CDR1 MDHEN, CDR2 SYDVKM. The CDR3 is made up of 13 amino acids. CDR3 sequence: CASSLDTDGEAFF. The CDR3 region has the DNA TGTGCCAGCAGTTTAGATACGGATGGTGAAGCTTTCTTT.

This rearrangement joins TRBV10-2 to TRBJ2-3, with 9 bases that match TRBD1. The CDR3 covers 16 residues. Losses at the gene ends were 0 bases for V and 1 base for J; bases not matched to a gene: 2. The germline V gene has CDR1 WSHSY and CDR2 SAAADI. The CDR3 DNA reads as TGCGCCAGCAGTGAGTCGGGACAGGGCCGCACAGATACGCAGTATTTT. This gives the protein CASSESGQGRTDTQYF.

This clone was recorded a few times. The chain combines TRBV5-1 with TRBJ2-2; TRBD1 matches 12 bases. Germline V lookup: CDR1 SGHRS, CDR2 YFSETQ. V was clipped by 4 bases and J by 3 bases; unmatched bases: 10. CDR3 length: 18 amino acids. The CDR3 DNA sequence: TGCGCCAGCAGCCAACGGGACAGGGGGCTACTGGACACCGGGGAGCTGTTTTTT. Protein product: CASSQRDRGLLDTGELFF.

V gene TRBV7-8 combines with J gene TRBJ2-7; 10 nucleotides line up with TRBD1. This CDR3 has 15 residues. Germline-derived CDR1 and CDR2 are SGHVS and FQNEAQ. V lost 5 bases, J lost 0 bases, and 4 bases stayed unmatched. CDR3 region: CASSPDRGASYEQYF. The CDR3 DNA is TGTGCCAGCAGCCCGGACAGGGGGGCCTCCTACGAGCAGTACTTC.

The rearrangement uses TRBV27 and TRBJ1-6; no firm D call. The CDR3 is made up of 13 amino acids. The germline V gene encodes CDR1 MNHEY and CDR2 SMNVEV (reference sequence). V was trimmed by 6 bases and J by 9 bases, leaving 12 bases between them. The CDR3 loop is CASSPVPSSPLHF. CDR3 coding DNA: TGTGCCAGCAGCCCTGTCCCTTCTTCACCCCTCCACTTT.

This chain joins TRBV7-9 and TRBJ2-3; 11 nucleotides align to TRBD2. Germline-derived CDR1 and CDR2 are SEHNR and FQNEAQ (reference sequence). The CDR3 has 16 amino acids. Trimming at V came to 5 bases and at J to 0 bases, leaving 4 bases not matched to a gene. The CDR3 region is CASSQPSGGSTDTQYF. DNA of the CDR3: TGTGCCAGCAGCCAACCTAGCGGGGGGAGCACAGATACGCAGTATTTT.

The chain combines TRBV2 with TRBJ2-1; 9 positions agree with TRBD2. The length of the CDR3 is 14 residues. V was pared by 5 bases and J by 7 bases, with 6 bases of the junction left unmatched. Germline V gene lookup returns CDR1 SNHLY and CDR2 FYNNEI. Here the CDR3 reads CASSSAGGSNEQFF. Here the CDR3 DNA reads TGTGCCAGCAGTAGTGCGGGAGGGTCAAATGAGCAGTTCTTC.

The chain employs TRBV7-9 and TRBJ2-7, with 8 bases identical to TRBD2. The CDR3 contains 15 residues. In germline, CDR1 is SEHNR, CDR2 FQNEAQ (reference sequence). J was trimmed by 3 bases and V by 1 base; bases with no gene match: 5. The CDR3 bases are TGTGCCAGCAGCTTAGACCTAGCGGGTGTCTACGAGCAGTACTTC. It is translated as CASSLDLAGVYEQYF.

The chain recombines TRBV5-7 with TRBJ1-2; perhaps TRBD1 as D (6 bases). TRBV5-7 is an ORF, with its function uncertain. Trimming took off 4 bases at V and 4 bases at J, with 11 bases between the two ends. This CDR3 has 13 residues. DNA for the CDR3: TGTGCCAGCAGCCCCCGGACAGCCTATGGCTACACCTTC. Protein product: CASSPRTAYGYTF.

J is TRBJ1-4 and V is TRBV11-2; TRBD1 agrees at 8 bases. Unmatched junction bases numbered 12, after V lost 5 bases and J lost 4 bases. Looked up from germline, CDR1 is SGHAT and CDR2 is FQNNGV. CDR3 size: 17 residues. The CDR3 spells CASSRRLQGALNEKLFF. In DNA form, the CDR3 reads TGTGCCAGCAGCCGCCGGCTTCAGGGGGCCCTTAATGAAAAACTGTTTTTT.

A single count supports this clone. The chain has TRBV19 and TRBJ1-4; D is perhaps TRBD1 (5 bases). CDR3 length equals 15 residues. Trimming removed 4 bases at V and 5 bases at J, with 14 bases between. Germline CDR1 and CDR2: LNHDA and SQIVND (reference sequence). CDR3 in DNA: TGTGCCAGTAGTAGGCGCGGGACTGTGAATGAAAAACTGTTTTTT. Protein product: CASSRRGTVNEKLFF.

This clone appeared a few times. J is TRBJ2-7 and V is TRBV14, with D perhaps TRBD1 (6 bases). Germline CDR1 reads SGHDN; CDR2 reads FVKESK. The V and J ends lost 0 bases and 6 bases respectively, with 15 bases between them. The CDR3 sequence is 15 residues long. The CDR3 loop reads CASSQDFTGYCEQYF. DNA for the CDR3: TGTGCCAGCAGCCAAGATTTCACAGGGTATTGCGAGCAGTACTTC.

V usage is TRBV5-1 and J usage is TRBJ2-1; the D gene is possibly TRBD2 (5 bases). Germline V gene sequence: CDR1 SGHRS, CDR2 YFSETQ. With 0 bases removed from V and 10 bases from J, the gap between germline ends came to 8 bases. The CDR3 is made up of 12 amino acids. The CDR3 is CASSLESGEQFF. Here the CDR3 DNA reads TGCGCCAGCAGCTTGGAATCGGGGGAGCAGTTCTTC.

The CDR3 reads CASSSQTPGLRTNYGYTF. The DNA for the CDR3 is TGTGCCAGCAGCTCCCAAACCCCGGGACTTAGAACTAACTATGGCTACACCTTC. The chain couples TRBV9 to TRBJ1-2; TRBD1 might be the D (5 bases). Germline loops: CDR1 SGDLS, CDR2 YYNGEE. The V end lost 4 bases, the J end lost 0 bases, and 22 bases lay between the germline ends. There are 18 residues in the CDR3. Full variable domain (outside the CDR3, taken from reference TRBV9 and TRBJ1-2): DSGVTQTPKHLITATGQRVTLRCSPRSGDLSVYWYQQSLDQGLQFLIQYYNGEERAKGNILERFSAQQFPDLHSELNLSSLELGDSALYFCASSSQTPGLRTNYGYTFGSGTRLTVV.

The rearrangement uses TRBV5-1 and TRBJ2-1; D gene ambiguous. Trimming removed 7 bases from V and 5 bases from J, with 13 bases in between. Germline lookup yields CDR1 SGHRS and CDR2 YFSETQ. The CDR3 length is 13 residues. This CDR3 is CASRLDVHNEQFF. Written as DNA, the CDR3 is TGCGCCAGCCGTCTGGACGTTCACAATGAGCAGTTCTTC.

The chain is built from TRBV28 and TRBJ2-3; 10 bases line up with TRBD2. V trimming: 1 base; J trimming: 0 bases; junction bases outside the gene matches: 4. CDR3 size: 17 residues. CDR1 and CDR2 from the germline V gene are MDHEN and SYDVKM. The CDR3, as DNA: TGTGCCAGCAGTTTATTCGGGACTAGCGCAAGCACAGATACGCAGTATTTT. Protein: CASSLFGTSASTDTQYF.

This sequence joins TRBV5-4 and TRBJ1-2, with D possibly matching TRBD1 (5 bases). Trimming stripped 3 bases from V and 4 bases from J, with 13 bases between. Germline V gene lookup returns CDR1 SGHNT and CDR2 YYREEE (reference sequence). The CDR3 contains 14 residues. The CDR3 nucleotides are TGTGCCAGCAGCTGGCGAGGGACCGTCTATGGCTACACCTTC. Its protein product is CASSWRGTVYGYTF.

V usage is TRBV7-9 and J usage is TRBJ2-3, with a tentative D call TRBD2 (5 bases). The V end lost 8 bases, the J end lost 5 bases, and 17 bases lay between the germline ends. The germline V gene encodes CDR1 SEHNR and CDR2 FQNEAQ (reference sequence). This CDR3 is built from 14 residues. In DNA form, the CDR3 reads TGTGCCAGCGCGAGGGCGGGCGACTTAGATACGCAGTATTTT. Protein product: CASARAGDLDTQYF.